The T cell receptor (beta chain) described here comes from a study of T-cell reconstitution after alpha-beta-depleted transplantation in children. V was clipped by 3 bases and J by 1 base; unmatched bases: 3. The CDR3 consists of 14 residues. This clonotype was recorded many times. Molecular barcoding with unique molecular identifiers was used for the TCRbeta library. TCRdb called the PCR reads again in MiXCR, with one record for every CDR3 protein. The sample yields about 98,000 distinct CDR3 sequences, about a quarter seen once. The chain couples TRBV12-3 or TRBV12-4 to TRBJ2-7; TRBD1 matches at 7 bases. This clonotype originated in a boy aged 2 to 9 with acute lymphoblastic leukemia, due to receive a stem cell transplant. Specimen: PBMCs, collected before TCRalphabeta/CD19-depleted stem cell transplant. The CDR3 region is CASSLGQPSYEQYF. The DNA for the CDR3 is TGTGCCAGCAGTTTGGGACAGCCGTCCTACGAGCAGTACTTC.